A selection of T cell receptor beta chains follows, all from one sample in a study of Graves' ophthalmopathy and Graves' hyperthyroidism. TCRdb called the multiplex PCR reads again in MiXCR, with one record for every CDR3 protein. The data contain approximately 460,000 distinct CDR3 sequences, over 13% of them singletons. Sample: blood. The receptor set was obtained from a woman between 25 and 40 years old with Graves' ophthalmopathy. Both conserved end residues are part of each CDR3. Each record gives: clone size, V gene, J gene, D gene, CDR3 DNA, CDR3 protein. D genes are given only for firm matches. Size is stated for part of the rows, as once, few or many counts, or as a class when the clone is expanded.

abundance: many
v_gene: TRBV11-2
j_gene: TRBJ1-2
d_gene: -
CDR3nt: TGTGCCAGCAGCTCCACTACTAACTATGGCTACACCTTC
CDR3aa: CASSSTTNYGYTF

abundance: -
v_gene: TRBV20-1
j_gene: TRBJ2-7
d_gene: -
CDR3nt: TGCAGTGCTAGATGCCCCTACGAGCAGTACTTC
CDR3aa: CSARCPYEQYF

abundance: few
v_gene: TRBV2
j_gene: TRBJ2-2
d_gene: TRBD1
CDR3nt: TGTGCCAGCAGTGACAATACAGGGGATACCGGGGAGCTGTTTTTT
CDR3aa: CASSDNTGDTGELFF

abundance: many
v_gene: TRBV6-5
j_gene: TRBJ1-5
d_gene: -
CDR3nt: TGTGCCAGCAGCCCCGATATTGGGAAGCCCCAGCATTTT
CDR3aa: CASSPDIGKPQHF

abundance: -
v_gene: TRBV12-3/TRBV12-4
j_gene: TRBJ1-2
d_gene: -
CDR3nt: TGTGCCAGCAGTTTATTCCGCAGTTCTAACTATGGCTACACCTTC
CDR3aa: CASSLFRSSNYGYTF

abundance: -
v_gene: TRBV6-1
j_gene: TRBJ1-5
d_gene: TRBD1
CDR3nt: TGTGCCAGCAGGATGACAGGGGGGGATAGCAATCAGCCCCAGCATTTT
CDR3aa: CASRMTGGDSNQPQHF

abundance: many
v_gene: TRBV24-1
j_gene: TRBJ2-2
d_gene: -
CDR3nt: TGTGCCACCAGTGAACAGGCGAACACCGGGGAGCTGTTTTTT
CDR3aa: CATSEQANTGELFF

abundance: -
v_gene: TRBV7-2
j_gene: TRBJ1-1
d_gene: -
CDR3nt: TGTGCCAGCAGAGAGGCCGGATGGACTGGAGCTTTCTTT
CDR3aa: CASREAGWTGAFF

abundance: many
v_gene: TRBV12-3/TRBV12-4
j_gene: TRBJ2-5
d_gene: TRBD1
CDR3nt: TGTGCCAGCAGTCCCGACAGGGGGGAAAGGGAGACCCAGTACTTC
CDR3aa: CASSPDRGERETQYF

abundance: many
v_gene: TRBV28
j_gene: TRBJ1-2
d_gene: -
CDR3nt: TGTGCCAGCAGTTTACCACGGTATGGCTACACCTTC
CDR3aa: CASSLPRYGYTF

abundance: many
v_gene: TRBV7-8
j_gene: TRBJ1-1
d_gene: -
CDR3nt: TGTGCCAGCAGCTTACGGGGAGGCAACACTGAAGCTTCCTTT
CDR3aa: CASSLRGGNTEASF

abundance: many
v_gene: TRBV11-2
j_gene: TRBJ2-2
d_gene: TRBD2
CDR3nt: TGTGCCAGCAGCTCCGCGGTTACTAGCGGGGGGGCCGGCGGGGAGCTGTTTTTT
CDR3aa: CASSSAVTSGGAGGELFF

abundance: few
v_gene: TRBV11-2
j_gene: TRBJ2-2
d_gene: -
CDR3nt: TGTGCCAGCAGCTTAGGTTCGGGATGGAACACCGGGGAGCTGTTTTTT
CDR3aa: CASSLGSGWNTGELFF

abundance: many
v_gene: TRBV28
j_gene: TRBJ1-2
d_gene: TRBD1
CDR3nt: TGTGCCAGCAGCTATCGGGACAGCTCCTATGGCTACACCTTC
CDR3aa: CASSYRDSSYGYTF

abundance: many
v_gene: TRBV7-8
j_gene: TRBJ1-5
d_gene: -
CDR3nt: TGTGCCAGCAGCTTAACATCGGGGGGTCAGCCCCAGCATTTT
CDR3aa: CASSLTSGGQPQHF

abundance: many
v_gene: TRBV30
j_gene: TRBJ2-5
d_gene: TRBD1
CDR3nt: TGTGCCTGGAGCGGGACAGGGGTAGAGACCCAGTACTTC
CDR3aa: CAWSGTGVETQYF

abundance: many
v_gene: TRBV27
j_gene: TRBJ1-6
d_gene: -
CDR3nt: TGTGCCAGCAGCCCAGGACAGTTCTCCTATAATTCACCCCTCCACTTT
CDR3aa: CASSPGQFSYNSPLHF

abundance: -
v_gene: TRBV7-2
j_gene: TRBJ2-5
d_gene: TRBD1
CDR3nt: TGTGCCAGCAGCCGCCGGGACAGGGGGCGCAAAGAGACCCAGTACTTC
CDR3aa: CASSRRDRGRKETQYF

abundance: -
v_gene: TRBV6-5
j_gene: TRBJ1-1
d_gene: -
CDR3nt: TGTGCCAGCAGTTTAGGTACCGGGGTTACCACTGAAGCTTTCTTT
CDR3aa: CASSLGTGVTTEAFF

abundance: many
v_gene: TRBV12-3/TRBV12-4
j_gene: TRBJ1-1
d_gene: -
CDR3nt: TGTGCCAGCAGTTTTGTGGGGGAGGAAAACACTGAAGCTTTCTTT
CDR3aa: CASSFVGEENTEAFF

abundance: many
v_gene: TRBV7-9
j_gene: TRBJ2-5
d_gene: TRBD1
CDR3nt: TGTGCCAGCAGCCCACCACGGACAGGCCAAGAGACCCAGTACTTC
CDR3aa: CASSPPRTGQETQYF

abundance: many
v_gene: TRBV6-1
j_gene: TRBJ2-5
d_gene: TRBD2
CDR3nt: TGTGCCAGCAGTGAAACTAATAGCGGGGGAGAGACCCAGTACTTC
CDR3aa: CASSETNSGGETQYF

abundance: many
v_gene: TRBV7-3
j_gene: TRBJ2-7
d_gene: -
CDR3nt: TGTGCCAGCAGCTCTCGAGACTCCACCTACGAGCAGTACTTC
CDR3aa: CASSSRDSTYEQYF

abundance: many
v_gene: TRBV6-5
j_gene: TRBJ2-7
d_gene: -
CDR3nt: TGTGCCAGCAGTTACGTTCTCGGCGAGCAGTACTTC
CDR3aa: CASSYVLGEQYF

abundance: many
v_gene: TRBV6-2/TRBV6-3
j_gene: TRBJ2-3
d_gene: TRBD2
CDR3nt: TGTGCCAGCAGTTACTCGACTAGCCGCCCCACAGATACGCAGTATTTT
CDR3aa: CASSYSTSRPTDTQYF

abundance: many
v_gene: TRBV10-3
j_gene: TRBJ2-2
d_gene: -
CDR3nt: TGTGCCATCAGTGAAGTGCGCGGCGGGGAGCTGTTTTTT
CDR3aa: CAISEVRGGELFF

abundance: many
v_gene: TRBV12-3/TRBV12-4
j_gene: TRBJ1-2
d_gene: -
CDR3nt: TGTGCCAGCAGTAATACGACAGGTAGTGGCTACACCTTC
CDR3aa: CASSNTTGSGYTF

abundance: many
v_gene: TRBV12-3/TRBV12-4
j_gene: TRBJ1-2
d_gene: -
CDR3nt: TGTGCCAGCAGTTTAGAAGGGGACTATGGCTACACCTTC
CDR3aa: CASSLEGDYGYTF

abundance: many
v_gene: TRBV11-2
j_gene: TRBJ1-1
d_gene: TRBD1
CDR3nt: TGTGCCAGCACAGGGGGCTTCGAAGCTTTCTTT
CDR3aa: CASTGGFEAFF

abundance: -
v_gene: TRBV6-5
j_gene: TRBJ2-2
d_gene: TRBD1
CDR3nt: TGTGCCAGCAGTTACCCGGGACAGGGGGCCGCCGGGGAGCTGTTTTTT
CDR3aa: CASSYPGQGAAGELFF

abundance: many
v_gene: TRBV30
j_gene: TRBJ1-1
d_gene: -
CDR3nt: TGTGCCTGGAGTGTATACCTTTGGGACATCTACACTGAAGCTTTCTTT
CDR3aa: CAWSVYLWDIYTEAFF

abundance: many
v_gene: TRBV2
j_gene: TRBJ1-5
d_gene: -
CDR3nt: TGTGCCAGCAGTGATAGACAGCGTAATCAGCCCCAGCATTTT
CDR3aa: CASSDRQRNQPQHF

abundance: many
v_gene: TRBV27
j_gene: TRBJ1-1
d_gene: -
CDR3nt: TGTGCCAGCAGTTTAGCGGAGGACACTGAAGCTTTCTTT
CDR3aa: CASSLAEDTEAFF

abundance: -
v_gene: TRBV6-2/TRBV6-3
j_gene: TRBJ2-7
d_gene: TRBD1
CDR3nt: TGTGCCAGCAGTTACGTCTGGACAGGTCGTGGCGAGCAGTACTTC
CDR3aa: CASSYVWTGRGEQYF

abundance: -
v_gene: TRBV27
j_gene: TRBJ2-5
d_gene: -
CDR3nt: TGTGCCAGCAGAGAGGGAGCGGGTCAAGAGACCCAGTACTTC
CDR3aa: CASREGAGQETQYF

abundance: -
v_gene: TRBV11-1
j_gene: TRBJ1-2
d_gene: -
CDR3nt: TGTGCCAGCAGCCCGATCGCGCGGGGCGAAGCTGACTATGGCTACACCTTC
CDR3aa: CASSPIARGEADYGYTF

abundance: -
v_gene: TRBV29-1
j_gene: TRBJ2-5
d_gene: TRBD2
CDR3nt: TGCAGCGTGGTAGTAGCGGGGGCGGGGGGGACCCAGTACTTC
CDR3aa: CSVVVAGAGGTQYF

abundance: many
v_gene: TRBV27
j_gene: TRBJ2-7
d_gene: -
CDR3nt: TGTGCCAGCAGTTTATCAGGACAAGGAGGGAGGTACGAGCAGTACTTC
CDR3aa: CASSLSGQGGRYEQYF

abundance: many
v_gene: TRBV7-2
j_gene: TRBJ2-7
d_gene: TRBD1
CDR3nt: TGTGCCAGCAGCTTATTCGGGTTCGGGACAGACTACGAGCAGTACTTC
CDR3aa: CASSLFGFGTDYEQYF